The 21 T cell receptor beta chains given below trace back to one sample, sequenced in a study of shared clonotypes between healthy human individuals. Generated by immunoSEQ multiplex PCR, the TCRdb table keeps only in-frame clones and is missing some. This sample has about 680,000 clones, with 74% found just once. Input material: memory CD4+ T cells sorted from blood. Sample subset: CD45RA-negative fraction. These receptors were collected from a woman in her thirties in good health.

This chain joins TRBV19 and TRBJ1-4; TRBD1 matches 8 bases. The CDR3 runs 15 residues. Losses at the gene ends were 5 bases for V and 6 bases for J; bases not matched to a gene: 8. Germline loops: CDR1 LNHDA, CDR2 SQIVND (reference sequence). The CDR3 sequence is CASSPSTGVYEKLFF. The DNA for the CDR3 is TGTGCCAGTAGTCCCTCGACAGGGGTTTATGAAAAACTGTTTTTT.

The J gene is TRBJ1-1, the V gene TRBV5-1; 7 bases map to TRBD1. Germline V lookup: CDR1 SGHRS, CDR2 YFSETQ. J was trimmed by 5 bases and V by 4 bases; bases with no gene match: 8. CDR3 length: 14 amino acids. The CDR3 DNA sequence: TGCGCCAGCAGCATGGTAGGGGGCGGGACTGAAGCTTTCTTT. Protein product: CASSMVGGGTEAFF.

In its sample, this clone was seen a few times. This chain uses TRBV2 with TRBJ2-2; 8 bases agree with TRBD2. The CDR3 covers 15 residues. Trimming cost V 6 bases and J 1 base; bases outside gene matches: 4. Germline CDR1 is SNHLY and CDR2 is FYNNEI. CDR3 nucleotide sequence: TGTGCCAGCAGCGCCCTAGCGGGGAACACCGGGGAGCTGTTTTTT. Translating gives CASSALAGNTGELFF.

V usage is TRBV14 and J usage is TRBJ2-6; no reliable D call. The germline V gene encodes CDR1 SGHDN and CDR2 FVKESK. This CDR3 has 14 residues. Trimming removed 2 bases at V and 2 bases at J, with 4 bases between. The CDR3 coding sequence is TGTGCCAGCAGCCAAATGGCTGGGGCCAACGTCCTGACTTTC. It specifies CASSQMAGANVLTF.

V usage is TRBV30 and J usage is TRBJ1-6; no reliable D call. The length of the CDR3 is 16 residues. V lost 1 base and J 7 bases, leaving 17 bases between the germline ends. Germline values: CDR1 GTSNPN, CDR2 SVGIG (reference sequence). CDR3 in DNA: TGTGCCTGGAGTGCCGCCGTCGCCACGCCCAATTCACCCCTCCACTTT. Translated: CAWSAAVATPNSPLHF.

This clone has just one count. The chain uses TRBV2 and TRBJ2-3; TRBD2 aligns across 14 bases. The CDR3 runs to 17 residues. Losses at the gene ends were 6 bases for V and 3 bases for J; bases not matched to a gene: 8. Germline values: CDR1 SNHLY, CDR2 FYNNEI. Here the CDR3 reads CASRVGTSGRSTDTQYF. The CDR3 DNA is TGTGCCAGCAGAGTCGGGACTAGCGGGAGAAGTACAGATACGCAGTATTTT.

The gene calls are TRBV4-2 and TRBJ2-7; unclear D gene. This CDR3 has 14 amino acids. With 0 bases removed from V and 3 bases from J, the gap between germline ends came to 9 bases. Germline loops: CDR1 LGHNA, CDR2 YNFKEQ. The CDR3 region has the DNA TGTGCCAGCAGCCAAGATTGGGGAAACTACGAGCAGTACTTC. It yields the protein CASSQDWGNYEQYF.

The rearrangement links TRBV5-1 to TRBJ1-1, with unresolved D. The CDR3 consists of 14 residues. The V end lost 0 bases, the J end lost 1 base, and 7 bases lay between the germline ends. Germline CDR1 and CDR2: SGHRS and YFSETQ. The CDR3 nucleotides read TGCGCCAGCAGCTTGGTTAGGGAGAACACTGAAGCTTTCTTT. It yields the protein CASSLVRENTEAFF.

This chain uses TRBV5-1 with TRBJ2-3, with D unresolved. The CDR3 is 14 residues long. V was cut by 5 bases and J by 2 bases, with 12 bases left in between. Germline lookup yields CDR1 SGHRS and CDR2 YFSETQ. The CDR3 loop is CASRGGPSTDTQYF. In nucleotides, the CDR3 is TGCGCCAGCAGGGGTGGGCCATCCACAGATACGCAGTATTTT.

This chain uses TRBV21-1 with TRBJ1-2; TRBD1, the D gene given by the table, was not confirmed from the DNA. TRBV21-1 counts as a pseudogene. This CDR3 contains 15 residues. DNA of the CDR3: TGTGCCAGCAGCACCGGGACAGGGTCGAACTATGGCTACACCTTC. It is translated as CASSTGTGSNYGYTF.

This chain links TRBV6-5 with TRBJ2-3, with D tentatively TRBD2 (6 bases). V lost 7 bases and J 6 bases, leaving 17 bases between the germline ends. The CDR3 covers 14 residues. CDR1 and CDR2 from the germline V gene are MNHEY and SVGAGI. The CDR3 is CASTTFYGGDTQYF. Written as DNA, the CDR3 is TGTGCCAGCACAACCTTTTATGGAGGGGATACGCAGTATTTT.

J is TRBJ2-1 and V is TRBV6-1, with 8 bases fitting TRBD2. J lost 1 base, V lost 2 bases, and 4 bases had no gene match. Germline-derived CDR1 and CDR2 are MNHNS and SASEGT. This CDR3 contains 16 residues. The CDR3 spells CASSESTSGSYNEQFF. The DNA for the CDR3 is TGTGCCAGCAGTGAATCAACTAGCGGTTCCTACAATGAGCAGTTCTTC.

V is TRBV4-1 and J is TRBJ1-3; the match to TRBD1 covers 8 bases. CDR1 is MGHRA and CDR2 is YSYEKL in the germline V gene. After removal of 4 bases from V and 4 bases from J, the junction contained 6 bases not matched to a gene. The CDR3 is 15 amino acids. CDR3 sequence: CASSPGTGPGNTIYF. CDR3 nucleotide sequence: TGCGCCAGCAGCCCGGGGACAGGCCCCGGAAACACCATATATTTT.

This clone was recorded once. The CDR3 DNA reads as TGTGCCAGCAGCCAGGACCCGAGGAGGGCCAACGTCCTGACTTTC. Protein sequence: CASSQDPRRANVLTF. The genes are TRBV11-2 and TRBJ2-6; D remains ambiguous. CDR1 is SGHAT, CDR2 FQNNGV, per germline. The CDR3 is made up of 15 amino acids. V lost 5 bases, J lost 5 bases, and 13 bases lay in between.

This clone was seen a handful of times. This same CDR3 is encoded by further DNA sequences in the sample. The rearrangement uses TRBV5-1 and TRBJ1-3, with a possible D match to TRBD1 (6 bases). The CDR3 has 14 residues. CDR1 is SGHRS and CDR2 is YFSETQ in the germline V gene. V lost 4 bases and J lost 1, with 9 bases in between. CDR3 DNA sequence: TGCGCCAGCAGCCTAGGGACATCTGGAAACACCATATATTTT. Translation: CASSLGTSGNTIYF.

The chain has TRBV10-2 and TRBJ2-3; 9 bases align to TRBD2. The CDR3 runs to 14 residues. CDR1 is WSHSY, CDR2 SAAADI, per germline. V shed 6 bases, J shed 5 bases, and the junction held 6 bases outside the gene matches. The CDR3 region is CASSVAGAKDTQYF. Written as DNA, the CDR3 is TGCGCCAGCAGCGTAGCGGGAGCGAAAGATACGCAGTATTTT.

This chain connects TRBV7-9 to TRBJ2-1, with 13 bases that match TRBD2. Germline V CDR1 and CDR2: SEHNR, FQNEAQ (reference sequence). V trimming: 5 bases; J trimming: 5 bases; junction bases outside the gene matches: 6. The length of the CDR3 is 16 residues. The CDR3: CASSARLAGGHNEQFF. The CDR3 DNA is TGTGCCAGCAGCGCCCGACTAGCGGGAGGCCACAATGAGCAGTTCTTC.

V and J are TRBV4-1 and TRBJ1-5; D gene unclear. Germline V gives CDR1 MGHRA, CDR2 YSYEKL. This CDR3 has 14 amino acids. V was trimmed by 1 base and J by 5 bases, leaving 9 bases between them. This CDR3 reads CASSQGRIHQPQHF. CDR3 sequence (DNA): TGCGCCAGCAGCCAAGGCAGGATCCATCAGCCCCAGCATTTT.

The J gene is TRBJ2-3, the V gene TRBV18, with TRBD2 matching 11 bases. The CDR3 has 16 amino acids. CDR1 and CDR2 (germline): KGHSH, LQKENI. J was trimmed by 6 bases and V by 0 bases; bases with no gene match: 5. The CDR3 DNA is TGTGCCAGCTCACCACCTAGCGGGAGGGCCATCGATACGCAGTATTTT. It codes for CASSPPSGRAIDTQYF.

This clone occurred a few times. The chain is built from TRBV28 and TRBJ2-7; 9 bases align to TRBD1. J gave up 7 bases and V 3 bases, and 10 bases lay outside the gene matches. CDR1 MDHEN and CDR2 SYDVKM come from the germline V gene. This CDR3 has 15 amino acids. The chain's CDR3 is CASSFSGTGYREQYF. The DNA for the CDR3 is TGTGCCAGCAGTTTCTCCGGGACAGGGTATCGGGAGCAGTACTTC.

The rearrangement joins TRBV5-1 to TRBJ2-1; 12 positions agree with TRBD1. Germline CDR1 SGHRS, CDR2 YFSETQ. V shed 2 bases and J 1 base; nucleotides not matched to a gene: 4. This CDR3 spans 17 amino acids. CDR3 in amino acids: CASSFRDRGLSYNEQFF. CDR3 DNA: TGCGCCAGCAGCTTCCGGGACAGGGGGCTTTCCTACAATGAGCAGTTCTTC.